The clone carrying this T cell receptor (beta chain) occurred a few times. The antigen remains undetermined. Distinct nucleotide sequences in the sample also encode this CDR3. This sample was included in a study of beta chain features in type 1 diabetes. CD4+ naive, central memory, regulatory and stem cell-like memory subsets were isolated by sorting on CD45RO/CCR7/CD25/CD127/CD95/CD27. Study conclusions and caveats: TCRB repertoires of naive, central memory and Treg cells appeared more similar among patients than among healthy donors. Lower insertion and higher deletion counts appeared at VDJ junctions in type 1 diabetes patients. In all four CD4+ subsets, TCRB CDR3 length was significantly, moderately reduced in type 1 diabetes.

Trimming took off 8 bases at V and 1 base at J, with 9 bases between the two ends. Germline V gene data show CDR1 as KGHSH and CDR2 as LQKENI. The CDR3 length is 13 residues. As every portion of the isolated RNA was reverse transcribed, the sequencing read expressed TCRB transcripts. The method was immunoSEQ multiplex PCR; TCRdb's version includes in-frame clones alone and lacks a portion of them. Of about 240,000 clones in the sample, 11% to 15% were seen once. The V call is TRBV18, the J call TRBJ1-5; D is ambiguous. The material sequenced was naive CD4+ T cells from blood. The TCR originated in a man under 40 with type 1 diabetes. The CDR3 reads CASGGGSNQPQHF. The DNA of the CDR3 is TGTGCCAGCGGAGGTGGGAGCAATCAGCCCCAGCATTTT.